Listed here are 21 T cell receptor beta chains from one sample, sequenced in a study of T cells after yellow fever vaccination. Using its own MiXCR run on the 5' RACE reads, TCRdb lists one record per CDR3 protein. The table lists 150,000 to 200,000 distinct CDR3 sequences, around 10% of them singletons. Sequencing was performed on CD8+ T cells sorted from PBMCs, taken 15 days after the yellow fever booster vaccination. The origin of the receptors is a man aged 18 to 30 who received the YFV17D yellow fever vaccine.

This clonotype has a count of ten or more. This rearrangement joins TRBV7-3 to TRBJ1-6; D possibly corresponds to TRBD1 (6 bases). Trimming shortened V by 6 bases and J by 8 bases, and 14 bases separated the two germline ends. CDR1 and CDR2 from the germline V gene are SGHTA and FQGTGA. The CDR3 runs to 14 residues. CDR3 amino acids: CASSFKGGDSPLHF. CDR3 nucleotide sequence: TGTGCCAGCAGTTTCAAAGGGGGGGATTCACCCCTCCACTTT.

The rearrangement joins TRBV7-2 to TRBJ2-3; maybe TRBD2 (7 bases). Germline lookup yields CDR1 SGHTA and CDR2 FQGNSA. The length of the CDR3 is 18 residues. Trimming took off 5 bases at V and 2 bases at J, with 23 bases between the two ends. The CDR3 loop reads CASSRGVGAGAITDTQYF. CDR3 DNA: TGTGCCAGCAGCCGAGGGGTTGGGGCGGGGGCCATCACAGATACGCAGTATTTT.

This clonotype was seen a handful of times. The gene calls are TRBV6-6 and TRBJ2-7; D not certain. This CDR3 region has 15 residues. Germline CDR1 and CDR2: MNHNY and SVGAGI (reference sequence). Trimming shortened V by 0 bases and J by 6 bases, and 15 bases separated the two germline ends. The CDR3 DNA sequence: TGTGCCAGCAGTTACTCGGTAGAATCCCCCTCCGAGCAGTACGTC. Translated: CASSYSVESPSEQYV.

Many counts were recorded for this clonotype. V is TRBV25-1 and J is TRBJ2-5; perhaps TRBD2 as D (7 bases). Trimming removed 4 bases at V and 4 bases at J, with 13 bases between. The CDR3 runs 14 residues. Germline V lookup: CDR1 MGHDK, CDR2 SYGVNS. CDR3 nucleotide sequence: TGTGCCAGCAGTGCCGTCGGGGGGCTAGAGACCCAGTACTTC. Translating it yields CASSAVGGLETQYF.

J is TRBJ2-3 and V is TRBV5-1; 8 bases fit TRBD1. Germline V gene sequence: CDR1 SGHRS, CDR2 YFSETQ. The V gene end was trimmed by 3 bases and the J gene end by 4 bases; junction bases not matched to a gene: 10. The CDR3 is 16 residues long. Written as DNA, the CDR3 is TGCGCCAGCAGCTGGGCGGCAGGGGGCCCCCCAGATACGCAGTATTTT. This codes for CASSWAAGGPPDTQYF.

This CDR3 is CASSLGPQHF. The CDR3 DNA follows: TGCGCCAGCAGCTTGGGGCCCCAGCATTTT. The chain joins TRBV5-1 to TRBJ1-5; no definite D call. Germline V CDR1 and CDR2: SGHRS, YFSETQ. The CDR3 sequence is 10 residues long. With 0 bases removed from V and 9 bases from J, the gap between germline ends came to 1 base.

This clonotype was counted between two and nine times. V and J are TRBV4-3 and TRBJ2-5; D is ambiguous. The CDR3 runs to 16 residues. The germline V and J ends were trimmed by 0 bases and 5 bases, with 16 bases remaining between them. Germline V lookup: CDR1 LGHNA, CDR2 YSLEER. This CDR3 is CASSQDWASIGETQYF. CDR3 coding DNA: TGCGCCAGCAGCCAAGACTGGGCATCCATCGGGGAGACCCAGTACTTC.

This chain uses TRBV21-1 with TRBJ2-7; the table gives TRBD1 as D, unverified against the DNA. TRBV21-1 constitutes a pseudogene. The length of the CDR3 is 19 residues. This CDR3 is CASSKGLPPQGSVPYEQYF. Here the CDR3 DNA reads TGTGCCAGCAGCAAGGGTCTACCCCCACAGGGGTCGGTTCCCTACGAGCAGTACTTC.

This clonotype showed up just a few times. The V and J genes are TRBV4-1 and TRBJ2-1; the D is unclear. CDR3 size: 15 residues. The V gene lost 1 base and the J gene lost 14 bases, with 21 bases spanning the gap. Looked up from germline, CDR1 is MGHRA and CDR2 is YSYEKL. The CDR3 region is CASSQGWHRRDLEFF. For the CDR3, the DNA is TGCGCCAGCAGCCAAGGGTGGCACAGAAGAGACCTTGAGTTCTTC.

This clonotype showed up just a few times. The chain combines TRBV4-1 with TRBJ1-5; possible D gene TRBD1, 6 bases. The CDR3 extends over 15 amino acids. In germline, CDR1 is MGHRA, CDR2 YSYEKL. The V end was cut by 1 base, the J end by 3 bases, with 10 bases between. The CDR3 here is CASSQASGANQPQHF. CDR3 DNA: TGCGCCAGCAGCCAAGCGTCGGGGGCCAATCAGCCCCAGCATTTT.

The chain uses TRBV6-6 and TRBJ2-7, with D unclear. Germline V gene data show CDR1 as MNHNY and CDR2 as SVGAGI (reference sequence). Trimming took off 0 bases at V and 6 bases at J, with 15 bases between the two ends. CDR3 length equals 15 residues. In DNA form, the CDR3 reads TGTGCCAGCAGTTACTCGCTATCGCGCCTTGGCGAGCAGTACTTC. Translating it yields CASSYSLSRLGEQYF.

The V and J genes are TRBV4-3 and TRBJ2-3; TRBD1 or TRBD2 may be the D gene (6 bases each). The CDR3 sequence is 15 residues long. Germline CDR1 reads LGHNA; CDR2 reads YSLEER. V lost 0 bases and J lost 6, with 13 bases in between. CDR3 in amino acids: CASSQDRRGGDTQYF. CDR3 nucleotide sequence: TGCGCCAGCAGCCAAGATCGCAGAGGGGGGGATACGCAGTATTTT.

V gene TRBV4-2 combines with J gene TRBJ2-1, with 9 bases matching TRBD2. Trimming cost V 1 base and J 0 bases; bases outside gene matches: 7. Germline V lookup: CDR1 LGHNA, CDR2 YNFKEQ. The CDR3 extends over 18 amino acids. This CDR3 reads CASSQAASGVSSYNEQFF. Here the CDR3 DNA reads TGTGCCAGCAGCCAAGCGGCTAGCGGGGTTAGCTCCTACAATGAGCAGTTCTTC.

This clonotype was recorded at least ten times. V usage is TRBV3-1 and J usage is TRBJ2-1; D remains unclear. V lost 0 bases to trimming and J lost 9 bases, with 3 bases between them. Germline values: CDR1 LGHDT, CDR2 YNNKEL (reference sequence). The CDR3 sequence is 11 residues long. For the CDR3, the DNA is TGTGCCAGCAGCCAAGATCTTGAGCAGTTCTTC. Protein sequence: CASSQDLEQFF.

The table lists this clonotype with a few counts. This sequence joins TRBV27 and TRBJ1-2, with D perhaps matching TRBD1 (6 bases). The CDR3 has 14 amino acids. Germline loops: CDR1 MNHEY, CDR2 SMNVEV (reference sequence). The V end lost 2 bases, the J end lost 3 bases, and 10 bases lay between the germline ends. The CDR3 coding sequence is TGTGCCAGCAGTTTAGGACAGCCACACTATGGCTACACCTTC. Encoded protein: CASSLGQPHYGYTF.

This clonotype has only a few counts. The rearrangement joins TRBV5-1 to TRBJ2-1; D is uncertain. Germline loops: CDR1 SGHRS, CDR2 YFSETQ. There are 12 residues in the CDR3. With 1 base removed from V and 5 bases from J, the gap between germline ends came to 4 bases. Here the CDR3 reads CASSLSDNEQFF. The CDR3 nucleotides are TGCGCCAGCAGCTTGTCCGACAATGAGCAGTTCTTC.

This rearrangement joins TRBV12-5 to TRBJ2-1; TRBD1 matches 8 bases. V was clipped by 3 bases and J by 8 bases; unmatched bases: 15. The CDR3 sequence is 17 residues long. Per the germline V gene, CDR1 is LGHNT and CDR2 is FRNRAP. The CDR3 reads CASGFHDLQGAGDEQFF. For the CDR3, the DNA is TGTGCTAGTGGTTTTCATGACCTCCAGGGGGCTGGCGATGAGCAGTTCTTC.

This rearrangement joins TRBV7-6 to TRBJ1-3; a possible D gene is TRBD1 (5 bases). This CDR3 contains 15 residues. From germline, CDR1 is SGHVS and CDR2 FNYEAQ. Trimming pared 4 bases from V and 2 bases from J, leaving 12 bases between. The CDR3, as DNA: TGTGCCAGCAGCTACGAATGGGGGACTGGAAACACCATATATTTT. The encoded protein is CASSYEWGTGNTIYF.

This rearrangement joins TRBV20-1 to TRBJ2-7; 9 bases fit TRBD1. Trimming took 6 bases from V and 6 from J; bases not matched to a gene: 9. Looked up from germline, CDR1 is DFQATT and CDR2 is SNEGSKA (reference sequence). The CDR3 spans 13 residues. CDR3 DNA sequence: TGCAGTGCCCAGCCTGGACAGGGGTTCGAGCAGTACTTC. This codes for CSAQPGQGFEQYF.

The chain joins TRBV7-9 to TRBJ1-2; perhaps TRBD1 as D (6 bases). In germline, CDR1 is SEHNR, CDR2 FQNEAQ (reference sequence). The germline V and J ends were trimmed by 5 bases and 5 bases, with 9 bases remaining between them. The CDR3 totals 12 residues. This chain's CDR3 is CASSPQGYGYTF. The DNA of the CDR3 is TGTGCCAGCAGCCCTCAGGGGTATGGCTACACCTTC.

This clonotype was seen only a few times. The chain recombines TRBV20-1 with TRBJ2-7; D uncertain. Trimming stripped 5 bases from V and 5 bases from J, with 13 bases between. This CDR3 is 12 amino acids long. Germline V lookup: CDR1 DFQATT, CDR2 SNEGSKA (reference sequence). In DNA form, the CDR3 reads TGCAGTGCTCTAGGGTTCTCGGACGAGCAGTACTTC. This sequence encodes CSALGFSDEQYF.